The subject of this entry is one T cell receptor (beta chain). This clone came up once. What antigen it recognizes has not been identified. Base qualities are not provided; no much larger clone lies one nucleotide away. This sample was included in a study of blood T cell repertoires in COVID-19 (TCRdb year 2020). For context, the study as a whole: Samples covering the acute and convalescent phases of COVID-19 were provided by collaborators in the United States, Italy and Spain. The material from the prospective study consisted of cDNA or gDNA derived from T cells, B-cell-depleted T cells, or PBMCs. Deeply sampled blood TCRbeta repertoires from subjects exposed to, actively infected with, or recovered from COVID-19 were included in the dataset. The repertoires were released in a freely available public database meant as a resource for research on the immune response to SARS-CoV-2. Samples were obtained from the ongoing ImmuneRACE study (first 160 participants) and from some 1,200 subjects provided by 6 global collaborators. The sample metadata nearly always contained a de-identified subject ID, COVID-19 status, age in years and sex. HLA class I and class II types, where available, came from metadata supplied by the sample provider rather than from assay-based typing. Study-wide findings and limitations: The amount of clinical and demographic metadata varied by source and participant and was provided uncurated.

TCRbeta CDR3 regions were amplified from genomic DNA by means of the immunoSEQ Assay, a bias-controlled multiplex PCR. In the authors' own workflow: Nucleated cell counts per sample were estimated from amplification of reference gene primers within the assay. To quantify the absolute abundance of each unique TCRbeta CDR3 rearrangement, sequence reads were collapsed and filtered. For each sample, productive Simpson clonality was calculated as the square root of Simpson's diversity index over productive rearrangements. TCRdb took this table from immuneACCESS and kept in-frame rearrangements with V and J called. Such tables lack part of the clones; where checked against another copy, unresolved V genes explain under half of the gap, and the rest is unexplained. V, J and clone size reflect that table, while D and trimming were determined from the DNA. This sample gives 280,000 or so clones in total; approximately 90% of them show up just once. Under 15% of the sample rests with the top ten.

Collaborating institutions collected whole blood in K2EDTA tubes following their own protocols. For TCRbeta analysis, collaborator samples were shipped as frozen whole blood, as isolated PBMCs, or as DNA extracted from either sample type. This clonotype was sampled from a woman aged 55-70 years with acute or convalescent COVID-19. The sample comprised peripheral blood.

The DNA sequence reads TGTGCCAGCAGTGAATGGGCTAGCGGCACAGATACGCAGTATTTT. Protein translation: CASSEWASGTDTQYF. The chain employs TRBV25-1 and TRBJ2-3; a tentative D call is TRBD2 (6 bases match). The CDR3 contains 15 residues, cysteine and phenylalanine counted. Only the CDR3 part of the read is kept: 45 bases, read in frame from the first base. From the germline V gene, CDR1 is MGHDK and CDR2 is SYGVNS. Cut back by 1 base and 1 base, the V and J ends lie 9 bases apart. The entire variable domain, with the stretches around the CDR3 drawn from the reference TRBV25-1 and TRBJ2-3 proteins, is EADIYQTPRYLVIGTGKKITLECSQTMGHDKMYWYQQDPGMELHLIHYSYGVNSTEKGDLSSESTVSRIRTEHFPLTLESARPSHTSQYLCASSEWASGTDTQYFGPGTRLTVL.